This entry concerns a single TCR beta chain. The table came from immunoSEQ multiplex PCR; TCRdb's copy has only in-frame clones and leaves some out. This sample carries about 230,000 clones, more than 70% of them seen once, and the ten largest clones take around 8.9%. The data stem from a study of blood T cell repertoires in COVID-19. Between the trimmed V and J ends, which lost 3 bases and 5 bases, there was a span of 7 bases. This CDR3 is built from 13 residues. The chain uses TRBV12-3 or TRBV12-4 and TRBJ2-2; D is ambiguous. The TCR comes from a man in his forties with active or convalescent COVID-19. The sequenced sample was peripheral blood. The CDR3 is CASSFERTGELFF. The CDR3 nucleotides read TGTGCCAGCAGTTTCGAACGGACCGGGGAGCTGTTTTTT.